This T cell receptor (beta chain) was recorded in a study of a mutant IDH1 vaccine in newly diagnosed glioma. Assay: immunoSEQ multiplex PCR; the TCRdb copy retains only in-frame clones and omits some. The repertoire holds approximately 70,000 clones, with 79% as singletons. This clone was seen just once. Trimming removed 3 bases at V and 2 bases at J, with 12 bases between. CDR3 size: 14 residues. Germline loops: CDR1 GTSNPN, CDR2 SVGIG (reference sequence). Time point indicated: baseline, week 1 (first vaccination visit). Indicated treatment: pre-vaccination baseline after standard-of-care therapy. The chain uses TRBV30 and TRBJ2-3; TRBD2 is a possible D gene (7 bases). The source was PBMCs, collected from a glioma patient treated with radiotherapy, temozolomide or both. The sequence derives from a man aged 45-65 years with glioma. Here the CDR3 reads CAWRGGGNTDTQYF. The CDR3 nucleotides read TGTGCCTGGAGGGGCGGGGGCAACACAGATACGCAGTATTTT.